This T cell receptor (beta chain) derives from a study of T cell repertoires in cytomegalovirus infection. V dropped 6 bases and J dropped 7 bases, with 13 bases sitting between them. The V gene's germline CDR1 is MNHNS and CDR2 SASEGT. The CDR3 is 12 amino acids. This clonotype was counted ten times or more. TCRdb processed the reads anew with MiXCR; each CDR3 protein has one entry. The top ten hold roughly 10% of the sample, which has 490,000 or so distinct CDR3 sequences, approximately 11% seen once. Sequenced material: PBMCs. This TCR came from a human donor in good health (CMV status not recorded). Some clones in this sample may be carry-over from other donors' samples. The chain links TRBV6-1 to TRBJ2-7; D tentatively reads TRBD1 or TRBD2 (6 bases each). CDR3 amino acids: CASSRGGQEQYF. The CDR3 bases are TGTGCCAGCAGCCGGGGAGGACAGGAGCAGTACTTC.